Included here is one T cell receptor (beta chain) sequence, with context. This entry is derived from a study of beta chain features in type 1 diabetes. By way of CD45RO/CCR7/CD25/CD127/CD95/CD27, the CD4+ regulatory, stem cell-like memory, central memory and naive cells were sorted. Sequencing targeted expressed TCRB transcripts, as all isolated RNA had been reverse transcribed. Generated by immunoSEQ multiplex PCR, the TCRdb table keeps only in-frame clones and is missing some. The sample yields more than 150,000 clones, around 13% seen once. CDR3 size: 12 residues. Germline assignment: CDR1 SGHRS and CDR2 YFSETQ. V lost 4 bases and J lost 3, with 8 bases in between.

The receptor was isolated from a woman between 18 and 29 years old in good health. Specimen: central memory CD4+ T cells from blood. The chain has TRBV5-1 and TRBJ2-7; tentative D call: TRBD1 (5 bases). This chain's CDR3 is CASSGAGYEQYF. The CDR3 coding sequence is TGCGCCAGCAGCGGGGCCGGCTACGAGCAGTACTTC.